This TCR beta chain was obtained from a study of shared T cell receptors in the human thymus. Method: immunoSEQ multiplex PCR; TCRdb's copy keeps in-frame clones and lacks some. This repertoire shows tens of thousands of clones, 90% to 95% found once; its top ten account for less than 0.04%. Trimming removed 0 bases from V and 4 bases from J, with 12 bases in between. The CDR3 extends over 15 amino acids. Per the germline V gene, CDR1 is MNHEY and CDR2 is SVGAGI. V usage is TRBV6-5 and J usage is TRBJ1-1; D perhaps matches TRBD1 (6 bases). This clonotype was sampled from a human donor. The sample consisted of thymocytes. CDR3 amino acids: CASSYSWGLGTEAFF. The CDR3 nucleotides are TGTGCCAGCAGTTACTCATGGGGGCTGGGCACTGAAGCTTTCTTT.